A single sample gave rise to the 19 T cell receptor beta chains below, sequenced in a study of graft-versus-host responses after intestinal transplantation. Sequenced by immunoSEQ multiplex PCR; TCRdb stores in-frame clones only, minus some. The repertoire consists of about 130,000 clones, with 90% to 95% occurring once and the leading ten covering approximately 0.17%. What these receptors recognize is not known. Sequenced here: unstimulated CD4+ T cells sorted from spleen or lymph node cells, sampled before intestinal transplant. These TCRs come from a human donor who received an intestinal transplant.

The chain uses TRBV10-3 and TRBJ1-3, with TRBD1 matching over 9 bases. CDR1 and CDR2 (germline): ENHRY, SYGVKD. Germline trimming cut 6 bases from V and 8 bases from J; bases unmatched to any gene: 5. The length of the CDR3 is 13 residues. CDR3 region: CAISGQGRDTIYF. In DNA form, the CDR3 reads TGTGCCATCAGCGGACAGGGGAGAGACACCATATATTTT.

The gene calls are TRBV2 and TRBJ1-1; D uncertain. Trimming shortened V by 7 bases and J by 1 base, and 10 bases separated the two germline ends. CDR3 length: 13 amino acids. Germline V CDR1 and CDR2: SNHLY, FYNNEI. CDR3: CASIQEANTEAFF. The CDR3 DNA sequence: TGTGCCAGCATTCAGGAGGCGAACACTGAAGCTTTCTTT.

This chain links TRBV7-9 with TRBJ2-3, with D tentatively TRBD1 or TRBD2 (5 bases each). This CDR3 region has 16 residues. The germline V gene has CDR1 SEHNR and CDR2 FQNEAQ (reference sequence). V shed 3 bases and J shed 6 bases, with 19 bases lying between them. The CDR3 reads CASSLSPGRLRDTQYF. The CDR3 DNA follows: TGTGCCAGCAGCTTGTCACCGGGGCGCCTAAGGGATACGCAGTATTTT.

CDR3 region: CASQSRAMNTEAFF. CDR3 nucleotide sequence: TGTGCCAGCCAATCCAGGGCGATGAACACTGAAGCTTTCTTT. J is TRBJ1-1 and V is TRBV5-6, with a weak D call TRBD1 (5 bases). V was clipped by 7 bases and J by 0 bases, with 13 bases between them. The CDR3 contains 14 residues. CDR1 is SGHDT and CDR2 is YYEEEE in the germline V gene.

The chain joins TRBV10-3 to TRBJ1-1; D is possibly TRBD1 (5 bases). The CDR3 sequence is 13 residues long. Per the germline V gene, CDR1 is ENHRY and CDR2 is SYGVKD. The V and J ends lost 9 bases and 0 bases respectively, with 11 bases between them. CDR3 in amino acids: CAMSRVMNTEAFF. Here the CDR3 DNA reads TGTGCCATGAGCAGGGTCATGAACACTGAAGCTTTCTTT.

This clone appeared a single time. The J gene is TRBJ2-1, the V gene TRBV7-9, with TRBD1 matching over 7 bases. The CDR3 spans 16 residues. CDR1 and CDR2 (germline): SEHNR, FQNEAQ (reference sequence). V was pared by 4 bases and J by 1 base, with 7 bases of the junction left unmatched. CDR3 sequence reads: CASSSGQLISYNEQFF. CDR3 nucleotide sequence: TGTGCCAGCAGCTCGGGACAGCTAATTTCCTACAATGAGCAGTTCTTC.

V gene TRBV6-5 combines with J gene TRBJ2-5, with a tentative D call TRBD1 (6 bases). The V end was cut by 3 bases, the J end by 4 bases, with 9 bases between. The germline V gene has CDR1 MNHEY and CDR2 SVGAGI. The CDR3 consists of 13 residues. The CDR3 protein is CASSYTGLETQYF. CDR3 DNA sequence: TGTGCCAGCAGTTATACAGGGTTAGAGACCCAGTACTTC.

J is TRBJ2-1 and V is TRBV7-3; TRBD2 matches at 15 bases. CDR3 length: 16 amino acids. Germline CDR1 is SGHTA and CDR2 is FQGTGA. V dropped 5 bases and J dropped 8; count of bases not matched to a gene: 7. CDR3 amino acids: CASSPRGLAGGDEQFF. CDR3 DNA: TGTGCCAGCAGCCCACGGGGACTAGCGGGGGGCGATGAGCAGTTCTTC.

The chain joins TRBV11-2 to TRBJ1-3; D perhaps matches TRBD1 (5 bases). The length of the CDR3 is 14 residues. V lost 3 bases and J lost 4, with 10 bases in between. Germline values: CDR1 SGHAT, CDR2 FQNNGV. The CDR3 here is CASSFLGGGNTIYF. CDR3 nucleotides: TGTGCCAGCAGCTTTCTCGGGGGGGGAAACACCATATATTTT.

The chain uses TRBV7-9 and TRBJ2-5, with D perhaps matching TRBD2 (5 bases). Deletions cut 3 bases from V and 1 base from J, with 18 bases between. This CDR3 is 17 amino acids long. CDR1 SEHNR and CDR2 FQNEAQ come from the germline V gene (reference sequence). CDR3 sequence (DNA): TGTGCCAGCAGCTTTCCCCGCCCGGGAACAGCCCAAGAGACCCAGTACTTC. It yields the protein CASSFPRPGTAQETQYF.

The chain joins TRBV30 to TRBJ1-6; tentatively, D is TRBD1 (5 bases). Germline CDR1 GTSNPN, CDR2 SVGIG (reference sequence). Trimming removed 0 bases from V and 8 bases from J, with 11 bases in between. The CDR3 runs to 14 residues. Written as DNA, the CDR3 is TGTGCCTGGAGTGTAGGGGCCTTACATTCACCCCTCCACTTT. Translated: CAWSVGALHSPLHF.

This chain links TRBV9 with TRBJ1-6; D is uncertain. Germline-derived CDR1 and CDR2 are SGDLS and YYNGEE. This CDR3 is built from 17 residues. V gave up 4 bases and J gave up 8 bases, with 22 bases separating them. The CDR3, as DNA: TGTGCCAGCAGCTCCACCCCGACCGACGTTATTCATTCACCCCTCCACTTT. It encodes CASSSTPTDVIHSPLHF.

V gene TRBV5-6 combines with J gene TRBJ2-2, with unresolved D. Trimming removed 1 base from V and 7 bases from J, with 2 bases in between. Germline CDR1 and CDR2: SGHDT and YYEEEE. The CDR3 has 11 residues. The CDR3: CASSLYGELFF. The CDR3 region has the DNA TGTGCCAGCAGCTTGTACGGGGAGCTGTTTTTT.

This chain links TRBV11-3 with TRBJ2-5, with no clear D. Germline V CDR1 and CDR2: SGHNT, YENEEA. This CDR3 spans 11 amino acids. Between the trimmed V and J ends, which lost 5 bases and 7 bases, there was a span of 8 bases. CDR3 in amino acids: CASSPGPTQYF. The CDR3 DNA sequence: TGTGCCAGCAGCCCTGGACCGACCCAGTACTTC.

The V call is TRBV7-9, the J call TRBJ2-1; D perhaps matches TRBD2 (5 bases). This CDR3 contains 16 residues. Germline V gives CDR1 SEHNR, CDR2 FQNEAQ (reference sequence). V lost 3 bases and J 7 bases, leaving 19 bases between the germline ends. Here the CDR3 DNA reads TGTGCCAGCAGCTTTGTAGCCGGGGTCAACCGTAATGAGCAGTTCTTC. As protein: CASSFVAGVNRNEQFF.

This clone came up once. The gene calls are TRBV30 and TRBJ1-1; D not certain. Looked up from germline, CDR1 is GTSNPN and CDR2 is SVGIG (reference sequence). Trimming cost V 8 bases and J 3 bases, with 10 bases left between them. This CDR3 region has 11 residues. The CDR3, as DNA: TGTGCCGGAGGGCGAGACACTGAAGCTTTCTTT. This encodes CAGGRDTEAFF.

The chain combines TRBV7-9 with TRBJ2-1; TRBD2 might be the D (5 bases). Germline V gene sequence: CDR1 SEHNR, CDR2 FQNEAQ (reference sequence). Between the trimmed V and J ends, which lost 6 bases and 9 bases, there was a span of 12 bases. This CDR3 contains 12 residues. The CDR3 is CASSSQDSEQFF. In DNA, the CDR3 is TGTGCCAGCAGTTCCCAGGACTCTGAGCAGTTCTTC.

The chain employs TRBV7-2 and TRBJ2-1; 11 positions agree with TRBD2. Looked up from germline, CDR1 is SGHTA and CDR2 is FQGNSA. The CDR3 spans 12 residues. V lost 5 bases and J lost 10; bases outside the gene matches: 1. The CDR3 loop reads CASSRLAGEQFF. CDR3 sequence (DNA): TGTGCCAGCAGCCGACTAGCGGGGGAGCAGTTCTTC.

The genes are TRBV7-9 and TRBJ2-3; no reliable D call. The CDR3 is 12 residues long. Trimming left V 4 bases short and J 4 bases short, with 6 bases between. Germline lookup yields CDR1 SEHNR and CDR2 FQNEAQ (reference sequence). Here the CDR3 reads CASSSDADTQYF. The CDR3 DNA is TGTGCCAGCAGCTCAGACGCAGATACGCAGTATTTT. The full variable domain, in which reference TRBV7-9 and TRBJ2-3 provide the parts outside the CDR3, is DTGVSQNPRHKITKRGQNVTFRCDPISEHNRLYWYRQTLGQGPEFLTYFQNEAQLEKSRLLSDRFSAERPKGSFSTLEIQRTEQGDSAMYLCASSSDADTQYFGPGTRLTVL.